The 10 T cell receptor beta chains given below trace back to one sample, sequenced in a study of blood T cell repertoires in COVID-19. The repertoire was sequenced with immunoSEQ multiplex PCR; TCRdb's copy has only in-frame clones and lacks some. Seen here are 90,000 to 150,000 clones, 70% to 90% observed once, and the top ten hold approximately 8%. Sequenced: peripheral blood. These receptors were taken from a man in his 70s who had recovered from COVID-19.

The V and J genes are TRBV19 and TRBJ2-3; possible D gene TRBD2, 6 bases. There are 15 residues in the CDR3. Germline assignment: CDR1 LNHDA and CDR2 SQIVND (reference sequence). The V and J ends lost 4 bases and 2 bases respectively, with 13 bases between them. The CDR3: CASSTAGQNTDTQYF. The CDR3 DNA reads TGTGCCAGTAGTACGGCGGGGCAAAACACAGATACGCAGTATTTT. Drawing the rest from reference TRBV19 and TRBJ2-3, the complete variable domain is DGGITQSPKYLFRKEGQNVTLSCEQNLNHDAMYWYRQDPGQGLRLIYYSQIVNDFQKGDIAEGYSVSREKKESFPLTVTSAQKNPTAFYLCASSTAGQNTDTQYFGPGTRLTVL.

V usage is TRBV11-2 and J usage is TRBJ1-5; D is ambiguous. The V end lost 1 base, the J end lost 0 bases, and 7 bases lay between the germline ends. Germline assignment: CDR1 SGHAT and CDR2 FQNNGV. CDR3 length: 15 amino acids. The CDR3 reads CASSLGAYSNQPQHF. The CDR3 nucleotides are TGTGCCAGCAGCTTAGGAGCCTATAGCAATCAGCCCCAGCATTTT.

This chain links TRBV7-2 with TRBJ1-5, with D perhaps TRBD1 (6 bases). V lost 4 bases and J lost 7, with 17 bases in between. The CDR3 sequence is 15 residues long. Per the germline V gene, CDR1 is SGHTA and CDR2 is FQGNSA. CDR3 residues: CASSSRGGALQPQHF. The CDR3, as DNA: TGTGCCAGCAGCTCGAGAGGGGGGGCCCTACAGCCCCAGCATTTT.

The chain links TRBV5-5 to TRBJ2-5; 9 bases match TRBD2. V shed 0 bases and J 1 base; nucleotides not matched to a gene: 7. CDR1 and CDR2 from the germline V gene are SGHKS and YYEKEE (reference sequence). The CDR3 covers 17 residues. The CDR3 nucleotides are TGTGCCAGCAGCTTGGTTGGGGCGGGAGGGGGCCAAGAGACCCAGTACTTC. Protein: CASSLVGAGGGQETQYF.

For the CDR3, the DNA is TGTGCCACCAGTCGAGGAGACTATGGCTACACCTTC. This sequence encodes CATSRGDYGYTF. V is TRBV15 and J is TRBJ1-2; D unclear. Germline CDR1 LNHNV, CDR2 YYDKDF (reference sequence). The CDR3 has 12 amino acids. V lost 6 bases to trimming and J lost 3 bases, with 8 bases between them.

This clone showed up just once. The chain carries TRBV11-2 and TRBJ2-2; 12 bases are a match to TRBD2. The CDR3 loop spans 19 amino acids. Germline CDR1 reads SGHAT; CDR2 reads FQNNGV. After removal of 5 bases from V and 1 base from J, the junction contained 11 bases not matched to a gene. CDR3 DNA: TGTGCCAGCAGCGACTTCACGGGACTAGCGGGTCTGAACACCGGGGAGCTGTTTTTT. Encoded protein: CASSDFTGLAGLNTGELFF. Supplemented by reference TRBV11-2 and TRBJ2-2, the full variable domain reads EAGVAQSPRYKIIEKRQSVAFWCNPISGHATLYWYQQILGQGPKLLIQFQNNGVVDDSQLPKDRFSAERLKGVDSTLKIQPAKLEDSAVYLCASSDFTGLAGLNTGELFFGEGSRLTVL.

V gene TRBV10-3 combines with J gene TRBJ2-1, with D maybe TRBD2 (6 bases). The CDR3 totals 15 residues. V dropped 8 bases and J dropped 0 bases, with 14 bases sitting between them. The germline V gene has CDR1 ENHRY and CDR2 SYGVKD. CDR3 DNA: TGTGCCATCTGGCGCGGGGAGAGCTCCTACAATGAGCAGTTCTTC. It is translated as CAIWRGESSYNEQFF.

V and J are TRBV6-5 and TRBJ1-5; 10 positions match TRBD1. V dropped 10 bases and J dropped 7; count of bases not matched to a gene: 7. CDR3 length: 13 amino acids. CDR1 MNHEY and CDR2 SVGAGI come from the germline V gene. In DNA form, the CDR3 reads TGTGCCACCTCGACAGGGGGCGGGCAGCCCCAGCATTTT. Translation: CATSTGGGQPQHF.

This chain uses TRBV7-2 with TRBJ2-5; D uncertain. Trimming left V 1 base short and J 1 base short, with 10 bases between. This CDR3 comprises 15 residues. Germline values: CDR1 SGHTA, CDR2 FQGNSA. This CDR3 is CASSLVSMSQETQYF. DNA of the CDR3: TGTGCCAGCAGCTTAGTGTCCATGTCCCAAGAGACCCAGTACTTC.

J is TRBJ2-1 and V is TRBV28; TRBD2 aligns across 8 bases. J lost 0 bases, V lost 6 bases, and 7 bases had no gene match. Germline CDR1 reads MDHEN; CDR2 reads SYDVKM. The CDR3 is 16 amino acids. The CDR3: CASRSATSASYNEQFF. CDR3 nucleotides: TGTGCCAGCAGATCTGCGACTAGCGCCTCCTACAATGAGCAGTTCTTC.